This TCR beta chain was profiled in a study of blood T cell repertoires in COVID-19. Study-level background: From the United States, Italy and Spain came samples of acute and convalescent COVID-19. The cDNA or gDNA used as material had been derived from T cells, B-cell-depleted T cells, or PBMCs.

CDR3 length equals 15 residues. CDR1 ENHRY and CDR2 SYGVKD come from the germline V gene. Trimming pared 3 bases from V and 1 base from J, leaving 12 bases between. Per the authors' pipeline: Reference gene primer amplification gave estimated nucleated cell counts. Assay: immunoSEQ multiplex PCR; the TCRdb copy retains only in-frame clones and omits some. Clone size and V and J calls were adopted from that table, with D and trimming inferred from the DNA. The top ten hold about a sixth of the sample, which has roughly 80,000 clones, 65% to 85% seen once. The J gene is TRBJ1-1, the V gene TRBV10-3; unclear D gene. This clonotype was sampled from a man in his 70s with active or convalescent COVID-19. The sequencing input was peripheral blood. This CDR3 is CAISDPTRQNTEAFF. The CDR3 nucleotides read TGTGCCATCAGTGACCCCACTCGTCAGAACACTGAAGCTTTCTTT.